This TCR beta chain emerged from a study of blood T cell repertoires in COVID-19. In the study overall: Both acute and convalescent COVID-19 samples were obtained from the United States, Italy and Spain. PBMCs, B-cell-depleted T cells, or T cells provided the cDNA or gDNA that made up the material.

In the authors' workflow: Using reference gene primer amplification, nucleated cell counts were estimated. Here immunoSEQ multiplex PCR was the method, and the copy in TCRdb shows in-frame clones only, minus some. Clone size and V and J calls were adopted from that table, with D and trimming inferred from the DNA. The data contain roughly 64,000 clones, about nine tenths of them singletons. The receptor comes from a man aged 45-65 years with active COVID-19. The specimen was peripheral blood.

In DNA, the CDR3 is TGTGCCAGCAGCCCCCAGACTAGCGCCCCCGCGGAGACCCAGTACTTC. Translation: CASSPQTSAPAETQYF. This chain uses TRBV7-8 with TRBJ2-5, with 8 positions matching TRBD2. From germline, CDR1 is SGHVS and CDR2 FQNEAQ. CDR3 length: 16 residues. The ends lost 5 bases at V and 5 bases at J; junction bases unmatched: 13.